Sequencing of this T cell receptor (beta chain) was carried out in a study of identical twins. As for this clonotype: The antigen is unknown.

TCRdb re-analysed the 5' RACE reads in MiXCR, keeping a single row per CDR3 protein. This table holds 400,000 to 500,000 distinct CDR3 sequences, roughly 20% found once. Whole-study results and caveats: Partial confounding of zero-insertion analyses by invariant MAIT and iNKT cells was possible. Fewer insertions marked abundant cord blood beta clonotypes; young adult naive trended weakly, memory not at all.

CDR1 is SGHAT, CDR2 FQNNGV, per germline. With V trimmed by 1 base and J by 0 bases, 4 bases remained unmatched. The CDR3 spans 16 residues. V usage is TRBV11-2 and J usage is TRBJ2-5, with 8 bases matching TRBD1. The sequence derives from a man aged 50 or older in good health. The specimen was naive T cells sorted from blood. The CDR3: CASSLVTGGYQETQYF. The DNA of the CDR3 is TGTGCCAGCAGCTTAGTTACAGGGGGATACCAAGAGACCCAGTACTTC.